Following are 7 T cell receptor beta chains from one sample sequenced in a study of shared clonotypes between healthy human individuals. The protocol was immunoSEQ multiplex PCR, while the TCRdb copy is restricted to in-frame clones and leaves out a portion. The sample includes roughly 2,500,000 clones, 80% to 95% of them seen just once. Source material: naive CD4+ T cells from PBMCs. Subset described: CD45RA+ positively selected. These receptor sequences come from a man aged 18 to 30 in good health. Some clones in this sample may be carry-over from other donors' samples.

This clone was seen just once. The chain recombines TRBV19 with TRBJ2-7; D call uncertain. The CDR3 is made up of 12 amino acids. V dropped 4 bases and J dropped 2 bases, with 6 bases sitting between them. Germline CDR1 is LNHDA and CDR2 is SQIVND (reference sequence). The CDR3 DNA reads as TGTGCCAGTAGTAGTGCCCCCTACGAGCAGTACTTC. Translating gives CASSSAPYEQYF.

The count of this clone is one. Additional DNA sequences in this sample encode the identical CDR3. The chain links TRBV5-1 to TRBJ2-3, with D perhaps matching TRBD2 (6 bases). Trimming stripped 0 bases from V and 6 bases from J, with 11 bases between. CDR1 is SGHRS and CDR2 is YFSETQ in the germline V gene. The CDR3 totals 14 residues. The chain's CDR3 is CASSLAGARDTQYF. CDR3 nucleotide sequence: TGCGCCAGCAGCTTGGCGGGAGCGCGGGATACGCAGTATTTT.

This sequence joins TRBV6-1 and TRBJ2-1, with 10 bases fitting TRBD2. After removal of 6 bases from V and 1 base from J, the junction contained 3 bases not matched to a gene. Germline CDR1 MNHNS, CDR2 SASEGT. This CDR3 comprises 15 residues. The CDR3 bases are TGTGCCAGCAGCTTACTAGCGGGGTCCTACAATGAGCAGTTCTTC. Translated, it gives CASSLLAGSYNEQFF.

The V call is TRBV5-1, the J call TRBJ2-3; a weak D match, TRBD2 (6 bases). The CDR3 is made up of 14 amino acids. Per the germline V gene, CDR1 is SGHRS and CDR2 is YFSETQ. Trimming pared 4 bases from V and 4 bases from J, leaving 13 bases between. The CDR3 sequence: CASSVGRRSDTQYF. CDR3 nucleotides: TGCGCCAGCAGCGTTGGGAGGAGGTCAGATACGCAGTATTTT.

The V and J genes are TRBV30 and TRBJ2-4; no firm D call. Germline V gives CDR1 GTSNPN, CDR2 SVGIG (reference sequence). Trimming stripped 5 bases from V and 4 bases from J, with 15 bases between. The CDR3 is 14 amino acids. As DNA, the CDR3 is TGTGCCTGGGGTGAGAAAGGCGCGAAAAACATTCAGTACTTC. Its protein product is CAWGEKGAKNIQYF. Full variable domain (rest looked up from reference TRBV30 and TRBJ2-4): SQTIHQWPATLVQPVGSPLSLECTVEGTSNPNLYWYRQAAGRGLQLLFYSVGIGQISSEVPQNLSASRPQDRQFILSSKKLLLSDSGFYLCAWGEKGAKNIQYFGAGTRLSVL.

The chain combines TRBV6-1 with TRBJ2-6; 11 nucleotides line up with TRBD1. V gave up 2 bases and J gave up 1 base; unmatched junction bases: 4. The V gene's germline CDR1 is MNHNS and CDR2 SASEGT. This CDR3 is 18 amino acids long. The CDR3 here is CASSELGQGVSGANVLTF. In nucleotides, the CDR3 is TGTGCCAGCAGTGAATTGGGACAGGGGGTTTCTGGGGCCAACGTCCTGACTTTC.

The chain couples TRBV18 to TRBJ2-7, with D unresolved. V was pared by 0 bases and J by 3 bases, with 9 bases between. The CDR3 totals 14 residues. In germline, CDR1 is KGHSH, CDR2 LQKENI. The CDR3 coding sequence is TGTGCCAGCTCACCACCTGTTACTGGCTACGAGCAGTACTTC. Protein product: CASSPPVTGYEQYF.